This section outlines one TCR beta chain sequence together with its context. Its cognate antigen is unknown. A much larger clone differs from this one at a single base, so this may be a read error. The data belong to a study of immune heterogeneity within non-small cell lung tumors. Study-wide background: Classification of the tumors gave a handful of squamous cell carcinomas, roughly eleven non-squamous carcinomas and 1 not otherwise specified.

CDR3 of TCR beta was amplified by multiplex PCR that used 32 V and 13 J primers. MiXCR, applied by TCRdb to the multiplex PCR reads, yields one record per CDR3 protein. This table holds more than 10,000 distinct CDR3 sequences, roughly 26% found once. Study results and limitations: Largely, high-frequency T-cell receptor beta clonotypes differed from one individual patient to another. Tumor sites within a patient were found to share identical dominant CDR3 beta clonotypes, and site-unique high-frequency clones were also present. In tumor regions, T-cell clonality showed a moderate but significant correlation with local tumor mutational burden (R around 0.32).

Template material comprised bulk tumor genomic DNA at approximately 650 ng per sample. In surgery, several biopsies were collected from each primary tumor at widely spaced sites. Enrolled individuals presented with untreated, newly diagnosed non-small cell lung cancer and received curative surgery. This CDR3 has 16 amino acids. Per the germline V gene, CDR1 is LNHDA and CDR2 is SQIVND (reference sequence). The TCR was taken from a man over 45 with non-small cell lung cancer. Material: lung tumor tissue. This chain connects TRBV19 to TRBJ1-5; D is perhaps TRBD1 (6 bases). The CDR3 protein is CASNIDQGIGNQPQHF. In nucleotides, the CDR3 is TGTGCCAGTAATATAGATCAGGGGATAGGCAATCAGCCCCAGCATTTT.